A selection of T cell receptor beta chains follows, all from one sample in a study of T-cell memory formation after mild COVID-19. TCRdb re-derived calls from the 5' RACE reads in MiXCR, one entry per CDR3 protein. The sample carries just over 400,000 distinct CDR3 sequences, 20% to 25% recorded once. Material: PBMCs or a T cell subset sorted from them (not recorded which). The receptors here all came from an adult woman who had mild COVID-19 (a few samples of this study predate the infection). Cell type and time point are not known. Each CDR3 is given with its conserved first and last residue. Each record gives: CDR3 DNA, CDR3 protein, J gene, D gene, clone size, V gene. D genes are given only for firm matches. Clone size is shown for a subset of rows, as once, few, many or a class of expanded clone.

TGCAGTGCTAGACGGGAGTCGGGTGGCTACACCTTC | CSARRESGGYTF | TRBJ1-2 | NA | few | TRBV20-1
TGTGCCAGCAGCGTAGAATCAGCAGGGGTCTACAATGAGCAGTTCTTC | CASSVESAGVYNEQFF | TRBJ2-1 | NA | NA | TRBV9
TGTGCCAGCAGCTCCAGGGACTTTCCCCAAGGCCTCAATGAGCAGTTCTTC | CASSSRDFPQGLNEQFF | TRBJ2-1 | NA | few | TRBV7-6
TGTGCCAGCAGCCCTTTGACAGCAAGGGAGACCCAGTACTTC | CASSPLTARETQYF | TRBJ2-5 | NA | few | TRBV12-3/TRBV12-4
TGTGCCAGCCAAATCCCCAGGGGAGGCTACACCTTC | CASQIPRGGYTF | TRBJ1-2 | NA | NA | TRBV12-3/TRBV12-4
TGCAGTGCCCCGGGGAGCGGGAGGTCCTACAATGAGCAGTTCTTC | CSAPGSGRSYNEQFF | TRBJ2-1 | TRBD2 | NA | TRBV20-1
TGTGCCAGCAGTTCGAGACAGGCGATGAACACTGAAGCTTTCTTT | CASSSRQAMNTEAFF | TRBJ1-1 | NA | NA | TRBV5-6
TGCAGTGCTAGAGATCGACCGGAAAAACTGTTTTTT | CSARDRPEKLFF | TRBJ1-4 | NA | NA | TRBV20-1
TGTGCCATCAGTGACAGGAACTCTGGGGCCAACGTCCTGACTTTC | CAISDRNSGANVLTF | TRBJ2-6 | NA | few | TRBV10-3
TGCGCCAGCAGCTTGCGGCTCCCCACGGTTCTGGGTGAGCAGTTCTTC | CASSLRLPTVLGEQFF | TRBJ2-1 | NA | NA | TRBV5-1
TGCAGCGTCCCTGAGGGGCAGGGTCACAATGAGCAGTTCTTC | CSVPEGQGHNEQFF | TRBJ2-1 | NA | few | TRBV29-1
TGTGCCAGCAGTTACCCAAAGAGTCAGGGTAGGGGAGCTAATTCACCCCTCCACTTT | CASSYPKSQGRGANSPLHF | TRBJ1-6 | NA | NA | TRBV6-5
TGTGCCAGCAGCCAAATCGACAGGGCTCATTCACCCCTCCACTTT | CASSQIDRAHSPLHF | TRBJ1-6 | TRBD1 | few | TRBV3-1
TGCGCCAGCAGCAGTCGGACAGGGAGTTCTGGGGCCAACGTCCTGACTTTC | CASSSRTGSSGANVLTF | TRBJ2-6 | TRBD1 | few | TRBV4-1
TGTGCCACCAGCAGAGATGTAACAGGAACACTATACGAGCAGTACTTC | CATSRDVTGTLYEQYF | TRBJ2-7 | NA | few | TRBV15
TGTGCCTCGAAAACAGGGGACTATGGCTACACCTTC | CASKTGDYGYTF | TRBJ1-2 | TRBD1 | NA | TRBV19
TGCGCCAGCAGCTTGTTGGGGGTCCTACACACAGATACGCAGTATTTT | CASSLLGVLHTDTQYF | TRBJ2-3 | NA | few | TRBV5-1
TGTGCCAGCAGCCTAGGAGGGGCCCGCACAGATACGCAGTATTTT | CASSLGGARTDTQYF | TRBJ2-3 | NA | NA | TRBV12-3/TRBV12-4
TGCGCCAGCAGCTTATCACCCGGGACAGGGGGCTACAATGAGCAGTTCTTC | CASSLSPGTGGYNEQFF | TRBJ2-1 | TRBD1 | few | TRBV5-1
TGTGCCAGCAGTCTAGTTGGGGAGCTCCACGAGCAGTACTTC | CASSLVGELHEQYF | TRBJ2-7 | NA | few | TRBV28
TGTGCCAGCAGCTTAGGATCGGACAGGGCCACCTACGAGCAGTACTTC | CASSLGSDRATYEQYF | TRBJ2-7 | TRBD1 | NA | TRBV7-2
TGTGCCACCAGTGATGTGGACAGGGGGAACAATGAGCAGTTCTTC | CATSDVDRGNNEQFF | TRBJ2-1 | TRBD1 | NA | TRBV24-1
TGCAGCGTTGCATGGGAGACCCAGTACTTC | CSVAWETQYF | TRBJ2-5 | NA | NA | TRBV29-1
TGTGCCAGCAGCAACCTGACCAGGAAGAGCCCCTACGAGCAGTACTTC | CASSNLTRKSPYEQYF | TRBJ2-7 | NA | few | TRBV7-6
TGTGCCAGCAGCGCTTTTGGTGAAAAACTGTTTTTT | CASSAFGEKLFF | TRBJ1-4 | NA | few | TRBV9
TGTGCCAGTAGACATGAAGTTAGTCGGCTAGCAAATGAGCAGTTCTTC | CASRHEVSRLANEQFF | TRBJ2-1 | NA | few | TRBV19
TGTGCCAGCAGTGAAGCCCTTAGCAGCTACGAGCAGTACTTC | CASSEALSSYEQYF | TRBJ2-7 | NA | few | TRBV6-1